This is a list of T cell receptor beta chains from one sample in a study of OX40 agonist ivuxolimab in advanced cancers. TCRdb keeps only in-frame clones here, not all; method: immunoSEQ multiplex PCR. The sample shows 65,000 to 85,000 clones, 86% of them seen only once. The sequences come from CD4+ or CD8+ T cells sorted from blood, collected in a trial of the OX40 agonist ivuxolimab. Receptor source: an adult with an advanced solid tumor such as melanoma, head and neck, liver or kidney cancer. Both conserved end residues are trimmed from each CDR3. A row's size may be missing; if present it is once, few, many or a size class.

V gene	clone size	J gene	CDR3 protein
TRBV5-1	-	TRBJ2-5	ASSSMSGRAGETQY
TRBV10-3	-	TRBJ2-5	AISDGYETQY
TRBV19	once	TRBJ2-5	ASSSLPNQETQY
TRBV6-6	-	TRBJ2-2	ASTSANTGELF
TRBV9	-	TRBJ2-1	ASSVSGRADEQF
TRBV4-2	-	TRBJ1-3	ASSQVGGQGSGNTIY
TRBV19	-	TRBJ1-2	ASTLRAGEAYGYT
TRBV13	few	TRBJ1-2	ASSVGQGVWSKGGYT
TRBV4-1	once	TRBJ2-1	ASSVRTSGSSYNEQF
TRBV5-8	-	TRBJ2-6	ASSMRGLLGANVLT
TRBV29-1	-	TRBJ2-2	SAMDYKRGTGELF
TRBV29-1	-	TRBJ1-1	SVVGGNTEAF
TRBV5-1	once	TRBJ1-1	ASSRSQGTEAF
TRBV28	-	TRBJ2-6	ASMGQVASGANVLT
TRBV14	-	TRBJ2-3	ASSRTPDTQY
TRBV11-2	once	TRBJ2-5	ASSRSPGQGALETQY
TRBV5-1	-	TRBJ2-7	ASSGQGAGEQY
TRBV2	-	TRBJ2-7	ASRAGTFYEQY
TRBV6-6	-	TRBJ2-7	ASSSGTSDTYEQY
TRBV7-2	-	TRBJ1-2	ASSLAGQANYGYT
TRBV19	-	TRBJ2-3	ASSITGAGNTQY
TRBV2	-	TRBJ2-2	ASTGTGELF
TRBV2	-	TRBJ2-2	ATRHPDRENTGELF
TRBV6-6	-	TRBJ1-6	ASRFTPYNSPLH
TRBV4-3	-	TRBJ2-3	ASSQDPQGPATDTQY
TRBV10-1	-	TRBJ2-1	ASSEDLYNEQF
TRBV28	-	TRBJ2-7	ASSLLPTSATSYEQY
TRBV14	-	TRBJ1-1	ASSQVRNTEAF
TRBV7-2	-	TRBJ2-2	ASSLQRGELF
TRBV5-4	-	TRBJ2-5	ASSSGTGQETQY
TRBV6-6	-	TRBJ2-7	ASSSGTGYEQY
TRBV10-3	-	TRBJ2-2	ATLGGGRTGELF
TRBV18	-	TRBJ1-2	ASSPSQGQGRGRYGYT
TRBV27	-	TRBJ2-5	ASRTSGGRAQY
TRBV2	few	TRBJ1-5	ASKAVYSNQPQH
TRBV5-1	-	TRBJ1-2	ASSSNRVANYGYT
TRBV6-5	-	TRBJ1-1	ASSTEIMNTEAF
TRBV5-1	once	TRBJ2-1	ASSSQPVSEQF
TRBV25-1	-	TRBJ2-7	ASSLLDAYEQY
TRBV18	-	TRBJ2-1	ASSPEANEQF
TRBV6-5	-	TRBJ1-1	ASKRDQVNTEAF
TRBV5-1	-	TRBJ2-1	ASSLEGVSYNEQF
TRBV7-3	once	TRBJ2-7	ASSPGSLGEQY
TRBV7-8	-	TRBJ2-1	ASSRGGPWGQF
TRBV2	-	TRBJ1-2	ASRVYRVGGYT
TRBV29-1	-	TRBJ2-2	SVRTGSVGELF
TRBV19	-	TRBJ1-2	AGEKTTPLYYGYT
TRBV28	-	TRBJ2-4	ASSPHGANIQY
TRBV5-1	once	TRBJ2-7	ASGGSSYEQY
TRBV7-2	-	TRBJ2-7	ASSFWQGFYEQY
TRBV7-2	-	TRBJ1-1	ASSLEQGATGTEAF
TRBV5-1	-	TRBJ1-6	ASSLAGSTNSPLH
TRBV30	-	TRBJ2-7	AWSVPRRDYEQY
TRBV27	-	TRBJ2-5	ASSPRALTGMETQY
TRBV12-5	-	TRBJ2-1	ASALGGTLYNEQF
TRBV2	-	TRBJ1-5	ASSERVGNQPQH